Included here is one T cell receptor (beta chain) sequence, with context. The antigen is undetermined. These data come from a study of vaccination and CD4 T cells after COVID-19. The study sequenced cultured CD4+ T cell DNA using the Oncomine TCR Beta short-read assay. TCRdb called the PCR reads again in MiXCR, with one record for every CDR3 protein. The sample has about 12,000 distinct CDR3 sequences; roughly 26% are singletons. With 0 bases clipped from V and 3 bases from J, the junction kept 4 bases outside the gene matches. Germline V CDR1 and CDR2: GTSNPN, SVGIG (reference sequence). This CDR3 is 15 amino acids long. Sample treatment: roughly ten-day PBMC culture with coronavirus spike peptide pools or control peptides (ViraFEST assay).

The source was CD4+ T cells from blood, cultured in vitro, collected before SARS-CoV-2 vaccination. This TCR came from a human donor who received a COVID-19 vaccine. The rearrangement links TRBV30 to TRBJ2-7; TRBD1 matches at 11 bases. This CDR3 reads CAWSVGTGGFYEQYF. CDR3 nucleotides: TGTGCCTGGAGTGTAGGGACAGGGGGTTTCTACGAGCAGTACTTC.